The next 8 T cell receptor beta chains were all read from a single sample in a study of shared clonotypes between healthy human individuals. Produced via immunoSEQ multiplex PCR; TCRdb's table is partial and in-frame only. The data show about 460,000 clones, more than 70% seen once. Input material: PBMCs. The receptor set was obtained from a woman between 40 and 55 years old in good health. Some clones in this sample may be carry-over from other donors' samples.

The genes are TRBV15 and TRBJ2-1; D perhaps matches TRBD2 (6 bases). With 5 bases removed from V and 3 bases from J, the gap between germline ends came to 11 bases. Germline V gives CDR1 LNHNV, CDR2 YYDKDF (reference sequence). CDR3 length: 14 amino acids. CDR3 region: CATSGGDFYNEQFF. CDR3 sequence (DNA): TGTGCCACCAGCGGCGGGGATTTCTACAATGAGCAGTTCTTC.

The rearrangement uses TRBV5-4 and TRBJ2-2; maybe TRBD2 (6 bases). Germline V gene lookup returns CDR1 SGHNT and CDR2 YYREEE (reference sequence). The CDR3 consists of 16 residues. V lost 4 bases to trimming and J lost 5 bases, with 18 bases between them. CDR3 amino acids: CASSLLTGRWTGELFF. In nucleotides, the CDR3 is TGTGCCAGCAGCCTCTTGACCGGGAGATGGACCGGGGAGCTGTTTTTT.

The CDR3 DNA reads TGTGCCAGCAGCAAGGTGGAGGGTGGAGAGACCCAGTACTTC. Translating gives CASSKVEGGETQYF. The J gene is TRBJ2-5, the V gene TRBV21-1; the table's D call, TRBD2, was not checked against the DNA. TRBV21-1 is classified as a pseudogene. The CDR3 has 14 amino acids.

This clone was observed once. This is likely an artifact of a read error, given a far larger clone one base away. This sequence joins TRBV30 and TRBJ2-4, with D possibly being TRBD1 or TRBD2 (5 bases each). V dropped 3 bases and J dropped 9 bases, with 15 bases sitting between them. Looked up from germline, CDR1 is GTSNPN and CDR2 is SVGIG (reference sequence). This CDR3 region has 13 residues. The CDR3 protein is CAWSAKGTSIQYF. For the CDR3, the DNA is TGTGCCTGGAGCGCAAAGGGGACCAGCATTCAGTACTTC.

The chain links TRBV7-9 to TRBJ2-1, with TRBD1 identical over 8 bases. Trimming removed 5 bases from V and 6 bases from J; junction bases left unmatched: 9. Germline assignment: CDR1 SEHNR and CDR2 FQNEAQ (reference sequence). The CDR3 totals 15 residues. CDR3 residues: CASSLPGQASNEQFF. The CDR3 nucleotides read TGTGCCAGCAGCCTCCCGGGACAGGCTTCCAATGAGCAGTTCTTC.

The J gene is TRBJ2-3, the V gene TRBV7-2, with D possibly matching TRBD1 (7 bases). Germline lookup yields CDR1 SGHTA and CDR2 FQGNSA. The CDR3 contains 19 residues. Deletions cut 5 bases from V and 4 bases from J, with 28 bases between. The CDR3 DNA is TGTGCCAGCAGCCCCCGAGGGGGTAGCGGCAGGGGGTCCCCAGATACGCAGTATTTT. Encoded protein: CASSPRGGSGRGSPDTQYF.

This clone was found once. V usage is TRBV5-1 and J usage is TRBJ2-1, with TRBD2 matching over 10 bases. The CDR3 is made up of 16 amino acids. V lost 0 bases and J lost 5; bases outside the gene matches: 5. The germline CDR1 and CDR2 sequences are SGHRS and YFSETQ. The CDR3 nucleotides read TGCGCCAGCAGCTTGGGGATAGCGGGAGGAGACAATGAGCAGTTCTTC. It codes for CASSLGIAGGDNEQFF.

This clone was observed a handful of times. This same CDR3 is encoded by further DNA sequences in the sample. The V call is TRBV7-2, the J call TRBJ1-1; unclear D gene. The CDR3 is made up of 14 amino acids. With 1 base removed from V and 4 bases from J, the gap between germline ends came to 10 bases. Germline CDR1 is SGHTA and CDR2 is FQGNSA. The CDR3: CASSLVEGSTEAFF. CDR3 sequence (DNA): TGTGCCAGCAGCTTAGTGGAGGGCAGCACTGAAGCTTTCTTT.